Following are 31 T cell receptor beta chains from one sample sequenced in a study of T cell repertoires in cytomegalovirus infection. From the reads, TCRdb called clonotypes with MiXCR, one entry per CDR3 protein. The data hold approximately 770,000 distinct CDR3 sequences, with roughly 29% observed a single time. Their specific antigens are unknown. Sequenced material: cultured CD8+ T cells from PBMCs, taken from culture after CMV antigen stimulation. These receptors were obtained from a human donor in good health (CMV status not recorded). Some clones in this sample may be carry-over from other donors' samples.

This clonotype was counted ten times or more. The rearrangement uses TRBV7-8 and TRBJ2-2, with TRBD2 matching 7 bases. The CDR3 spans 15 residues. The ends lost 5 bases at V and 4 bases at J; junction bases unmatched: 7. The germline gives CDR1 SGHVS, CDR2 FQNEAQ. The CDR3 spells CASSPRGVGTGELFF. Written as DNA, the CDR3 is TGTGCCAGCAGCCCTCGGGGGGTTGGCACCGGGGAGCTGTTTTTT.

A few counts support this clonotype. This chain uses TRBV9 with TRBJ1-4, with D possibly being TRBD1 (6 bases). This CDR3 is 16 amino acids long. CDR1 SGDLS and CDR2 YYNGEE come from the germline V gene. The germline V and J ends were trimmed by 5 bases and 4 bases, with 18 bases remaining between them. CDR3 region: CASSPLRGERNEKLFF. The CDR3 DNA reads as TGTGCCAGCAGTCCGCTTAGGGGGGAGCGTAATGAAAAACTGTTTTTT.

This clonotype was found a few times. The chain uses TRBV12-3 or TRBV12-4 and TRBJ1-5, with a tentative D call TRBD1 (5 bases). CDR3 length: 15 residues. Trimming left V 3 bases short and J 5 bases short, with 14 bases between. CDR3 DNA: TGTGCCAGCAGTTTGGGGCAGGCTGACCATCAGCCCCAGCATTTT. It specifies CASSLGQADHQPQHF.

This clonotype was counted between two and nine times. The chain carries TRBV6-2 or TRBV6-3 and TRBJ1-4; a possible D gene is TRBD1 (5 bases). Germline CDR1 and CDR2: MNHEY and SVGEGT. V dropped 7 bases and J dropped 6 bases, with 15 bases sitting between them. CDR3 length equals 14 residues. The DNA of the CDR3 is TGTGCCAGCACCTCCGGGGGAGTTTATGAAAAACTGTTTTTT. Its protein is CASTSGGVYEKLFF.

A few counts support this clonotype. The chain recombines TRBV25-1 with TRBJ1-4, with 7 bases aligning to TRBD1. The CDR3 spans 20 residues. J was trimmed by 2 bases and V by 1 base; bases with no gene match: 16. Germline V gene lookup returns CDR1 MGHDK and CDR2 SYGVNS. CDR3 in DNA: TGTGCCAGCAGTGAATTTTTTTTCCTAGGGGGCGAGGTCACTAATGAAAAACTGTTTTTT. Translated, it gives CASSEFFFLGGEVTNEKLFF.

This rearrangement joins TRBV7-9 to TRBJ1-4; D is unresolved. From germline, CDR1 is SEHNR and CDR2 FQNEAQ (reference sequence). The CDR3 loop spans 13 amino acids. The V end lost 5 bases, the J end lost 5 bases, and 9 bases lay between the germline ends. Here the CDR3 reads CASSPDTNEKLFF. For the CDR3, the DNA is TGTGCCAGCAGCCCAGACACCAATGAAAAACTGTTTTTT.

This clonotype appeared a few times. The rearrangement joins TRBV19 to TRBJ2-7; D is unclear. Germline lookup yields CDR1 LNHDA and CDR2 SQIVND (reference sequence). V lost 0 bases to trimming and J lost 4 bases, with 7 bases between them. CDR3 length: 13 amino acids. The CDR3 DNA sequence: TGTGCCAGTAGTATAGATCCGGGTTACGAGCAGTACTTC. Translated, it gives CASSIDPGYEQYF.

The J gene is TRBJ1-5, the V gene TRBV7-2; D might be TRBD1 (6 bases). Germline CDR1 SGHTA, CDR2 FQGNSA. Trimming stripped 3 bases from V and 6 bases from J, with 18 bases between. CDR3 length equals 16 residues. For the CDR3, the DNA is TGTGCCAGCAGCTTTGGTACAGGGTTTGCCGTTCAGCCCCAGCATTTT. Translated, it gives CASSFGTGFAVQPQHF.

This clonotype was seen more than once but under ten times. The chain combines TRBV19 with TRBJ1-1, with D maybe TRBD1 (5 bases). V gave up 5 bases and J gave up 11 bases, with 18 bases separating them. This CDR3 comprises 13 residues. CDR1 and CDR2 from the germline V gene are LNHDA and SQIVND (reference sequence). The CDR3 loop is CASSSMKIEGAFF. As DNA, the CDR3 is TGTGCCAGTAGTTCCATGAAAATTGAGGGGGCTTTCTTT.

This clonotype was seen a few times. The chain employs TRBV27 and TRBJ1-2; 8 bases map to TRBD1. The CDR3 is 15 residues long. V trimming: 0 bases; J trimming: 4 bases; junction bases outside the gene matches: 4. CDR1 MNHEY and CDR2 SMNVEV come from the germline V gene (reference sequence). In DNA, the CDR3 is TGTGCCAGCAGTTTATCGGGACAGGATTTCTATGGCTACACCTTC. This translates into CASSLSGQDFYGYTF.

The rearrangement uses TRBV25-1 and TRBJ1-1; TRBD1 aligns across 7 bases. Germline assignment: CDR1 MGHDK and CDR2 SYGVNS. The CDR3 has 15 amino acids. After removal of 5 bases from V and 1 base from J, the junction contained 7 bases not matched to a gene. CDR3 bases: TGTGCCAGCAGTCCACGACAGGGTGGGAACACTGAAGCTTTCTTT. Protein sequence: CASSPRQGGNTEAFF.

This clonotype was observed many times. The chain combines TRBV7-2 with TRBJ2-5; possible D gene TRBD2, 5 bases. There are 15 residues in the CDR3. Trimming removed 1 base at V and 2 bases at J, with 11 bases between. Germline-derived CDR1 and CDR2 are SGHTA and FQGNSA. CDR3: CASSLGGAPQETQYF. The CDR3 DNA reads as TGTGCCAGCAGCTTAGGGGGAGCGCCTCAAGAGACCCAGTACTTC.

The chain has TRBV28 and TRBJ2-1; D tentatively fits TRBD1 or TRBD2 (6 bases each). Per the germline V gene, CDR1 is MDHEN and CDR2 is SYDVKM. The CDR3 totals 15 residues. V was pared by 7 bases and J by 4 bases, with 17 bases between. The CDR3 loop is CASTPVRGQYNEQFF. The CDR3 bases are TGTGCCAGCACCCCTGTCCGGGGGCAGTACAATGAGCAGTTCTTC.

The chain has TRBV7-9 and TRBJ1-5, with 7 positions matching TRBD1. CDR3 length equals 17 residues. Germline values: CDR1 SEHNR, CDR2 FQNEAQ (reference sequence). Losses at the gene ends were 5 bases for V and 0 bases for J; bases not matched to a gene: 10. The CDR3: CASSHQDRRNSNQPQHF. Written as DNA, the CDR3 is TGTGCCAGCAGCCACCAGGACAGGAGGAATAGCAATCAGCCCCAGCATTTT.

V and J are TRBV5-1 and TRBJ1-1; 8 bases line up with TRBD1. Per germline, CDR1 SGHRS and CDR2 YFSETQ. V was clipped by 0 bases and J by 8 bases; unmatched bases: 6. The CDR3 length is 14 residues. CDR3 sequence: CASSLEGRGPEAFF. As DNA, the CDR3 is TGCGCCAGCAGCTTGGAAGGCAGGGGGCCGGAAGCTTTCTTT.

The V call is TRBV7-9, the J call TRBJ2-2; 11 positions agree with TRBD1. The CDR3 is 15 residues long. CDR1 and CDR2 (germline): SEHNR, FQNEAQ (reference sequence). Unmatched junction bases numbered 4, after V lost 7 bases and J lost 3 bases. CDR3 protein: CASTGQGAHTGELFF. The CDR3 coding sequence is TGTGCCAGCACCGGACAGGGGGCGCACACCGGGGAGCTGTTTTTT.

This chain connects TRBV4-1 to TRBJ2-7; 8 nucleotides line up with TRBD1. Trimming cost V 3 bases and J 3 bases; bases outside gene matches: 7. The CDR3 runs 15 residues. Per the germline V gene, CDR1 is MGHRA and CDR2 is YSYEKL. CDR3 residues: CASSQLGTGVYEQYF. DNA for the CDR3: TGCGCCAGCAGCCAGCTAGGGACAGGAGTCTACGAGCAGTACTTC.

This clonotype has at least ten counts. This chain links TRBV7-2 with TRBJ2-3; weak D call: TRBD2 (5 bases). Germline CDR1 and CDR2: SGHTA and FQGNSA. Between the trimmed V and J ends, which lost 1 base and 1 base, there was a span of 12 bases. This CDR3 region has 16 residues. The CDR3 DNA reads as TGTGCCAGCAGCTTAGGCCTAGCACGCCGCACAGATACGCAGTATTTT. Amino acid sequence: CASSLGLARRTDTQYF. The full variable domain, completed using reference TRBV7-2 and TRBJ2-3, is GAGVSQSPSNKVTEKGKDVELRCDPISGHTALYWYRQSLGQGLEFLIYFQGNSAPDKSGLPSDRFSAERTGGSVSTLTIQRTQQEDSAVYLCASSLGLARRTDTQYFGPGTRLTVL.

Many counts were recorded for this clonotype. J is TRBJ1-5 and V is TRBV7-9; TRBD1 is a possible D gene (6 bases). Germline V gene lookup returns CDR1 SEHNR and CDR2 FQNEAQ (reference sequence). Trimming cost V 6 bases and J 2 bases, with 14 bases left between them. The CDR3 runs 15 residues. CDR3 DNA sequence: TGTGCCAGCAGTCCAGGGGAGTGGGGCAATCAGCCCCAGCATTTT. Its translation is CASSPGEWGNQPQHF.

This clonotype has a handful of counts. This chain links TRBV11-1 with TRBJ2-2; unclear D gene. The CDR3 runs 15 residues. The germline CDR1 and CDR2 sequences are SGHAT and FQDESV (reference sequence). V lost 3 bases and J lost 0, with 8 bases in between. CDR3 loop: CASSFGSSNTGELFF. The CDR3 DNA is TGTGCCAGCAGCTTTGGCAGTTCGAACACCGGGGAGCTGTTTTTT.

This chain uses TRBV4-2 with TRBJ2-1; 16 bases fit TRBD2. Germline V gene sequence: CDR1 LGHNA, CDR2 YNFKEQ. Trimming took 3 bases from V and 5 from J; bases not matched to a gene: 7. This CDR3 is 18 amino acids long. The CDR3 reads CASSHPGLAGGQDNEQFF. The DNA of the CDR3 is TGTGCCAGCAGCCACCCGGGACTAGCGGGGGGGCAGGACAATGAGCAGTTCTTC.

The V call is TRBV6-2 or TRBV6-3, the J call TRBJ1-6; D is unclear. CDR3 length: 17 amino acids. V was shortened by 0 bases and J by 5 bases, with 14 bases between the two germline ends. Germline assignment: CDR1 MNHEY and CDR2 SVGEGT. CDR3 bases: TGTGCCAGCAGTTACTCGTTTTATCCGATTAATAATTCACCCCTCCACTTT. Translated, it gives CASSYSFYPINNSPLHF.

This clonotype was recorded a few times. The V gene is TRBV13, the J gene TRBJ2-2; 9 bases fit TRBD1. The CDR3 totals 15 residues. The ends lost 1 base at V and 7 bases at J; junction bases unmatched: 4. Looked up from germline, CDR1 is PRHDT and CDR2 is FYEKMQ (reference sequence). The CDR3 nucleotides are TGTGCCAGCAGCTTAGTGGACAGGGGTCGCGGGGAGCTGTTTTTT. Translation gives CASSLVDRGRGELFF.

This clonotype was detected a few times. This chain joins TRBV4-1 and TRBJ2-1, with 10 bases matching TRBD2. V lost 0 bases and J lost 4; bases outside the gene matches: 6. CDR1 is MGHRA and CDR2 is YSYEKL in the germline V gene. The CDR3 is made up of 17 amino acids. The CDR3 protein is CASSQEISSGGYNEQFF. The CDR3 DNA is TGCGCCAGCAGCCAAGAAATCAGTAGCGGGGGGTACAATGAGCAGTTCTTC.

This clonotype was seen a few times. The chain joins TRBV7-9 to TRBJ1-1; D is perhaps TRBD1 (6 bases). Trimming removed 3 bases at V and 0 bases at J, with 11 bases between. CDR3 length: 15 residues. Germline lookup yields CDR1 SEHNR and CDR2 FQNEAQ (reference sequence). DNA for the CDR3: TGTGCCAGCAGCTTTGACAGGCCCCTGAACACTGAAGCTTTCTTT. This codes for CASSFDRPLNTEAFF.

This clonotype occurred a few times. This CDR3 reads CASSDGDRGSGNTIYF. Here the CDR3 DNA reads TGTGCCAGCAGTGATGGGGACAGGGGCTCTGGAAACACCATATATTTT. The gene calls are TRBV2 and TRBJ1-3; TRBD1 agrees at 10 bases. Germline CDR1 and CDR2: SNHLY and FYNNEI. This CDR3 spans 16 amino acids. Unmatched junction bases numbered 2, after V lost 3 bases and J lost 0 bases.

Many counts were recorded for this clonotype. This sequence joins TRBV10-3 and TRBJ2-1, with TRBD2 matching 8 bases. After removal of 3 bases from V and 8 bases from J, the junction contained 12 bases not matched to a gene. Germline assignment: CDR1 ENHRY and CDR2 SYGVKD. The CDR3 totals 16 residues. CDR3: CAISDPTVAGGDEQFF. DNA of the CDR3: TGTGCCATCAGTGACCCCACTGTCGCGGGGGGCGATGAGCAGTTCTTC.

This clonotype was seen a handful of times. J is TRBJ2-5 and V is TRBV27; no firm D call. The CDR3 is 16 amino acids. V lost 6 bases and J lost 1, with 18 bases in between. Germline lookup yields CDR1 MNHEY and CDR2 SMNVEV (reference sequence). This CDR3 reads CASSEGIPILQETQYF. The DNA of the CDR3 is TGTGCCAGCAGCGAAGGAATACCGATACTCCAAGAGACCCAGTACTTC.

The V gene is TRBV6-5, the J gene TRBJ2-2, with D unclear. Germline V gene lookup returns CDR1 MNHEY and CDR2 SVGAGI. The CDR3 covers 16 residues. Trimming pared 0 bases from V and 0 bases from J, leaving 8 bases between. The CDR3 loop is CASSYSTLANTGELFF. In DNA form, the CDR3 reads TGTGCCAGCAGTTACTCGACCCTGGCGAACACCGGGGAGCTGTTTTTT.

The J gene is TRBJ1-4, the V gene TRBV10-3; D not certain. V lost 6 bases, J lost 4 bases, and 9 bases lay in between. This CDR3 contains 13 residues. The V gene's germline CDR1 is ENHRY and CDR2 SYGVKD. CDR3 sequence (DNA): TGTGCCATCAGGGAAGACCTTAATGAAAAACTGTTTTTT. Protein product: CAIREDLNEKLFF.

This clonotype has just a few counts. The chain is built from TRBV4-1 and TRBJ2-3; D is perhaps TRBD1 (5 bases). CDR3 length: 16 amino acids. Looked up from germline, CDR1 is MGHRA and CDR2 is YSYEKL. V lost 3 bases and J lost 8, with 21 bases in between. Written as DNA, the CDR3 is TGCGCCAGCAGCCAGACCGACAGAAACGACGGCAGTACGCAGTATTTT. Translated: CASSQTDRNDGSTQYF.